These T cell receptor beta chains were read from a single sample in a study of CD8+CD57+ T cells in acquired aplastic anemia. TCRdb re-analysed the reads in MiXCR, keeping a single row per CDR3 protein. The sample contains more than 250,000 distinct CDR3 sequences, approximately 79% of which appear only once. Input material: sorted CD4+, CD8+, or CD8+CD57+ T cells (not recorded which) from PBMCs. Receptors originate from a human donor with aplastic anemia. Each CDR3 is given with its conserved first and last residue. D genes are given only for firm matches. The size entry is marked missing in some rows and otherwise reads once, few, many or a size class.

d_gene: .
j_gene: TRBJ1-2
abundance: .
v_gene: TRBV10-3
CDR3aa: CAISEVQGDGYTF
CDR3nt: TGTGCCATCAGTGAGGTACAGGGTGATGGCTACACCTTC

d_gene: .
j_gene: TRBJ2-1
abundance: .
v_gene: TRBV7-2
CDR3aa: CASSLARGPDREEQFF
CDR3nt: TGTGCCAGCAGCTTAGCGAGAGGTCCCGATAGGGAGGAGCAGTTCTTC

d_gene: .
j_gene: TRBJ1-1
abundance: .
v_gene: TRBV13
CDR3aa: CASSLMGKNTEAFF
CDR3nt: TGTGCCAGCAGCTTAATGGGCAAGAACACTGAAGCTTTCTTT

d_gene: .
j_gene: TRBJ2-3
abundance: .
v_gene: TRBV5-5
CDR3aa: CASSLAEGVGTQYF
CDR3nt: TGTGCCAGCAGCTTGGCCGAAGGAGTTGGCACGCAGTATTTT

d_gene: .
j_gene: TRBJ2-3
abundance: .
v_gene: TRBV11-1
CDR3aa: CASGVPGLDTQYF
CDR3nt: TGTGCCAGCGGGGTCCCGGGCCTAGATACGCAGTATTTT

d_gene: .
j_gene: TRBJ1-5
abundance: .
v_gene: TRBV9
CDR3aa: CASSVLSDSNQPQHF
CDR3nt: TGTGCCAGCAGCGTATTGTCCGATAGCAATCAGCCCCAGCATTTT

d_gene: .
j_gene: TRBJ2-1
abundance: .
v_gene: TRBV7-9
CDR3aa: CASSLAGIYGQFF
CDR3nt: TGTGCCAGCAGCTTAGCGGGGATCTATGGGCAGTTCTTC

d_gene: .
j_gene: TRBJ2-7
abundance: .
v_gene: TRBV15
CDR3aa: CATSRGWECEQYF
CDR3nt: TGTGCCACCAGCAGAGGGTGGGAGTGCGAGCAGTACTTC

d_gene: .
j_gene: TRBJ1-5
abundance: .
v_gene: TRBV7-2
CDR3aa: CASSLAGAQPPHF
CDR3nt: TGTGCCAGCAGCCTAGCGGGGGCTCAGCCCCCGCATTTT

d_gene: .
j_gene: TRBJ2-1
abundance: .
v_gene: TRBV7-2
CDR3aa: CASSLKRGGGYGYQFF
CDR3nt: TGTGCCAGCAGCTTGAAAAGGGGCGGGGGCTATGGTTACCAGTTCTTC

d_gene: .
j_gene: TRBJ2-5
abundance: once
v_gene: TRBV5-6
CDR3aa: CASSLGGAGEETQYF
CDR3nt: TGTGCCAGCAGTTTGGGCGGGGCCGGGGAAGAGACCCAGTACTTC

d_gene: .
j_gene: TRBJ2-5
abundance: .
v_gene: TRBV5-4
CDR3aa: CASSVRRLRETQYF
CDR3nt: TGTGCCAGCAGCGTAAGACGCCTGAGGGAGACCCAGTACTTC

d_gene: .
j_gene: TRBJ1-1
abundance: .
v_gene: TRBV11-3
CDR3aa: CASSLTLTRDTEAFF
CDR3nt: TGCGCAAGTAGCTTAACTCTGACAAGGGACACTGAAGCTTTCTTT

d_gene: .
j_gene: TRBJ2-3
abundance: .
v_gene: TRBV6-4
CDR3aa: CASSDSATDTQYF
CDR3nt: TGTGCCAGCAGTGACTCGGCAACAGATACGCAGTATTTT

d_gene: TRBD1
j_gene: TRBJ2-3
abundance: .
v_gene: TRBV14
CDR3aa: CASSPGQGFTEQF
CDR3nt: TGTGCCAGCAGCCCGGGACAGGGGTTTACGGAGCAGTTT

d_gene: .
j_gene: TRBJ2-5
abundance: .
v_gene: TRBV7-6
CDR3aa: CASSPRWGAGETQYF
CDR3nt: TGTGCCAGCAGCCCGCGTTGGGGGGCCGGGGAGACCCAGTACTTC

d_gene: TRBD1
j_gene: TRBJ1-2
abundance: once
v_gene: TRBV29-1
CDR3aa: CSAGGQEVANYGYTF
CDR3nt: TGCAGCGCCGGCGGACAGGAGGTAGCGAACTATGGCTACACCTTC

d_gene: .
j_gene: TRBJ1-6
abundance: .
v_gene: TRBV7-8
CDR3aa: CASSGVGGVNTEALHF
CDR3nt: TGTGCCAGCAGTGGGGTGGGGGGAGTGAACACTGAAGCTCTCCACTTT

d_gene: TRBD2
j_gene: TRBJ2-3
abundance: many
v_gene: TRBV7-2
CDR3aa: CASSLAGGADYQYF
CDR3nt: TGTGCCAGCAGCTTGGCGGGGGGCGCCGATTATCAGTACTTT

d_gene: .
j_gene: TRBJ2-1
abundance: .
v_gene: TRBV20-1
CDR3aa: CSASQTDPHNEQFF
CDR3nt: TGCAGTGCTAGTCAGACGGACCCTCACAATGAGCAGTTCTTC

d_gene: TRBD1
j_gene: TRBJ2-3
abundance: .
v_gene: TRBV5-1
CDR3aa: CASSSNRGDTQYF
CDR3nt: TGCGCCAGCAGCTCAAACAGGGGAGATACGCAGTATTTT

d_gene: .
j_gene: TRBJ1-1
abundance: .
v_gene: TRBV2
CDR3aa: CASSGVGGTKAEAFF
CDR3nt: TGTGCCAGCAGTGGGGTCGGGGGGACGAAAGCTGAAGCTTTCTTT

d_gene: .
j_gene: TRBJ2-2
abundance: .
v_gene: TRBV7-8
CDR3aa: CASSFPGGPETLFF
CDR3nt: TGTGCCAGCAGCTTTCCGGGGGGCCCCGAGACGCTGTTTTTT

d_gene: .
j_gene: TRBJ2-2
abundance: .
v_gene: TRBV9
CDR3aa: CASRPSWETAGELFF
CDR3nt: TGTGCCAGCAGGCCTAGCTGGGAGACGGCCGGGGAGCTGTTTTTT

d_gene: .
j_gene: TRBJ2-5
abundance: .
v_gene: TRBV7-9
CDR3aa: CASSLAHGTEEHWYF
CDR3nt: TGTGCCAGCAGCTTAGCCCACGGGACTGAAGAACACTGGTACTTC

d_gene: .
j_gene: TRBJ1-6
abundance: .
v_gene: TRBV6-5
CDR3aa: CASSYWGADNSPLHF
CDR3nt: TGTGCCAGCAGTTACTGGGGGGCCGATAATTCACCCCTCCACTTT

d_gene: .
j_gene: TRBJ1-6
abundance: .
v_gene: TRBV2
CDR3aa: CASSVGGIHEQFFHF
CDR3nt: TGTGCCAGCAGTGTTGGCGGGATCCATGAGCAGTTCTTCCACTTT

d_gene: TRBD2
j_gene: TRBJ2-3
abundance: few
v_gene: TRBV9
CDR3aa: CASSAGTSGDTQYF
CDR3nt: TGTGCCAGCAGCGCCGGGACTAGCGGGGATACGCAGTATTTT

d_gene: .
j_gene: TRBJ1-2
abundance: once
v_gene: TRBV7-8
CDR3aa: CASSLAGGADNEYTF
CDR3nt: TGTGCCAGCAGCTTAGCGGGAGGCGCCGACAATGAGTACACCTTC

d_gene: .
j_gene: TRBJ2-2
abundance: .
v_gene: TRBV2
CDR3aa: CASRRLRSGELFF
CDR3nt: TGTGCCAGCAGGCGGCTCCGGTCCGGGGAGCTGTTTTTT

d_gene: TRBD1
j_gene: TRBJ1-1
abundance: few
v_gene: TRBV7-2
CDR3aa: CASSFDPTGTTEAFF
CDR3nt: TGTGCCAGCAGCTTTGATCCGACAGGGACAACTGAAGCTTTCTTT

d_gene: .
j_gene: TRBJ1-2
abundance: .
v_gene: TRBV7-9
CDR3aa: CASSTGPKHYSYTF
CDR3nt: TGTGCCAGCAGCACGGGACCTAAACACTATAGCTACACCTTC

d_gene: .
j_gene: TRBJ2-3
abundance: .
v_gene: TRBV7-7
CDR3aa: CASSFYIQDTQYF
CDR3nt: TGTGCCAGCAGCTTCTATATCCAAGATACCCAGTACTTT

d_gene: .
j_gene: TRBJ1-4
abundance: .
v_gene: TRBV7-2
CDR3aa: CASSLAGGGDKLFF
CDR3nt: TGTGCCAGCAGCCTAGCTGGGGGGGGAGATAAACTGTTTTTT

d_gene: TRBD2
j_gene: TRBJ2-1
abundance: many
v_gene: TRBV29-1
CDR3aa: CSVETSGDNEQFF
CDR3nt: TGCAGCGTTGAAACTAGCGGGGATAATGAGCAGTTCTTC

d_gene: .
j_gene: TRBJ1-5
abundance: .
v_gene: TRBV7-9
CDR3aa: CASSLGAGLDNQHF
CDR3nt: TGTGCCAGCAGCTTAGGAGCGGGGTTGGACAACCAGCATTTT

d_gene: .
j_gene: TRBJ1-4
abundance: .
v_gene: TRBV6-5
CDR3aa: CASNDFRGTNEKLFF
CDR3nt: TGTGCCAGCAATGATTTCCGGGGGACTAATGAAAAACTGTTTTTT

d_gene: .
j_gene: TRBJ1-3
abundance: once
v_gene: TRBV20-1
CDR3aa: CSAVVATGNTIYF
CDR3nt: TGCAGTGCTGTGGTCGCAACTGGTAACACCATATATTTT

d_gene: .
j_gene: TRBJ2-7
abundance: .
v_gene: TRBV5-1
CDR3aa: CASSPGQPNEQYF
CDR3nt: TGCGCCAGCAGCCCCGGACAGCCTAATGAGCAGTACTTC

d_gene: .
j_gene: TRBJ1-5
abundance: .
v_gene: TRBV20-1
CDR3aa: CSARVADSQQPQHF
CDR3nt: TGCAGTGCTAGAGTCGCGGACAGTCAACAGCCCCAGCATTTT

d_gene: TRBD2
j_gene: TRBJ2-5
abundance: many
v_gene: TRBV20-1
CDR3aa: CSARDTLLAAWDETQYF
CDR3nt: TGCAGTGCTAGAGATACCCTACTAGCGGCCTGGGATGAGACCCAGTACTTC

d_gene: .
j_gene: TRBJ1-1
abundance: once
v_gene: TRBV7-8
CDR3aa: CASSFERTGKSDEFF
CDR3nt: TGTGCCAGCAGCTTTGAAAGAACCGGGAAGAGCGATGAGTTCTTT

d_gene: .
j_gene: TRBJ2-7
abundance: .
v_gene: TRBV15
CDR3aa: CATSRDVRGSEQYF
CDR3nt: TGTGCCACCAGCAGAGATGTCAGGGGTAGCGAGCAGTACTTC

d_gene: .
j_gene: TRBJ2-1
abundance: few
v_gene: TRBV7-2
CDR3aa: CASSWGGGSNYGYQFF
CDR3nt: TGTGCCAGCAGCTGGGGTGGAGGGTCAAACTATGGCTACCAGTTCTTC